Each of the 19 T cell receptor beta chains below was sequenced from the same sample in a study of T cell clones after liver transplantation. Libraries were prepared by immunoSEQ multiplex PCR; TCRdb keeps only in-frame clonotypes and omits some of them. The sample yields around 120,000 clones, 90% seen once. Sequenced here: CD4+ T cells from blood, sampled 12 months after liver transplant. Receptors originate from a human patient who received a liver transplant. Among the T cells, some may be from the graft donor.

This clone was seen more than once but under ten times. The chain is built from TRBV7-9 and TRBJ2-7, with TRBD2 identical over 8 bases. The CDR3 length is 13 residues. Per the germline V gene, CDR1 is SEHNR and CDR2 is FQNEAQ (reference sequence). V trimming: 11 bases; J trimming: 4 bases; junction bases outside the gene matches: 10. DNA for the CDR3: TGTGCCTTCGAGGTAGCGGGGCGATACGAGCAGTACTTC. It encodes CAFEVAGRYEQYF.

This chain joins TRBV23-1 and TRBJ2-2; 12 bases agree with TRBD2. TRBV23-1 falls under the ORF class, with uncertain function. The CDR3 spans 19 residues. Unmatched junction bases numbered 8, after V lost 0 bases and J lost 3 bases. The CDR3, as DNA: TGCGCCAGCAGTCAATCGGGGGCTAGCGGGAGGGCCGACACCGGGGAGCTGTTTTTT. This sequence encodes CASSQSGASGRADTGELFF.

The CDR3 is CASSGGRGDTEAFF. The CDR3 DNA reads as TGTGCCAGCAGCGGTGGCAGGGGCGACACTGAAGCTTTCTTT. This rearrangement joins TRBV14 to TRBJ1-1; a weak D match, TRBD1 (6 bases). V lost 5 bases to trimming and J lost 3 bases, with 13 bases between them. Germline CDR1 and CDR2: SGHDN and FVKESK. The CDR3 loop spans 14 amino acids.

This clone was detected only once. This chain links TRBV4-1 with TRBJ2-7, with TRBD2 matching over 10 bases. With 3 bases clipped from V and 0 bases from J, the junction kept 5 bases outside the gene matches. The CDR3 has 16 amino acids. Germline values: CDR1 MGHRA, CDR2 YSYEKL. The CDR3 coding sequence is TGCGCCAGCAGCCACCAGGGACTAGCGATCTCCTACGAGCAGTACTTC. Translating it yields CASSHQGLAISYEQYF.

This chain uses TRBV4-1 with TRBJ2-3; 16 bases fit TRBD2. Looked up from germline, CDR1 is MGHRA and CDR2 is YSYEKL. The CDR3 has 16 amino acids. The trim removed 4 bases at V and 4 bases at J, leaving 2 bases unmatched. CDR3 sequence: CASSPGTSGRADTQYF. The CDR3 region has the DNA TGCGCCAGCAGCCCCGGGACTAGCGGGAGGGCAGATACGCAGTATTTT.

The J gene is TRBJ1-1, the V gene TRBV4-1, with TRBD1 matching 8 bases. The CDR3 loop spans 14 amino acids. From germline, CDR1 is MGHRA and CDR2 YSYEKL. The junction had 2 bases not matched to a gene; V was cut back by 4 bases and J by 1 base. The CDR3 spells CASSPGQGNTEAFF. As DNA, the CDR3 is TGCGCCAGCAGCCCCGGACAGGGGAACACTGAAGCTTTCTTT.

The gene calls are TRBV7-9 and TRBJ1-2, with D possibly matching TRBD1 (5 bases). This CDR3 contains 14 residues. V lost 4 bases and J lost 2, with 11 bases in between. Germline CDR1 and CDR2: SEHNR and FQNEAQ (reference sequence). The CDR3 DNA reads TGTGCCAGCAGCTCCGAGGGGCAGAACTATGGCTACACCTTC. It is translated as CASSSEGQNYGYTF.

This chain joins TRBV5-1 and TRBJ2-7; perhaps TRBD1 as D (5 bases). There are 13 residues in the CDR3. Germline lookup yields CDR1 SGHRS and CDR2 YFSETQ. V lost 4 bases to trimming and J lost 3 bases, with 11 bases between them. CDR3 in amino acids: CASSGNRLYEQYF. The CDR3 bases are TGCGCCAGCAGCGGGAACAGGCTCTACGAGCAGTACTTC. The whole variable domain, filled in from reference TRBV5-1 and TRBJ2-7, reads KAGVTQTPRYLIKTRGQQVTLSCSPISGHRSVSWYQQTPGQGLQFLFEYFSETQRNKGNFPGRFSGRQFSNSRSEMNVSTLELGDSALYLCASSGNRLYEQYFGPGTRLTVT.

The rearrangement uses TRBV19 and TRBJ1-4; D is uncertain. This CDR3 region has 15 residues. Germline CDR1 is LNHDA and CDR2 is SQIVND (reference sequence). Trimming took off 3 bases at V and 4 bases at J, with 12 bases between the two ends. The CDR3 DNA is TGTGCCAGTAGTATTGCGGGCATGGGTAATGAAAAACTGTTTTTT. It codes for CASSIAGMGNEKLFF. Full variable domain (outside the CDR3, taken from reference TRBV19 and TRBJ1-4): DGGITQSPKYLFRKEGQNVTLSCEQNLNHDAMYWYRQDPGQGLRLIYYSQIVNDFQKGDIAEGYSVSREKKESFPLTVTSAQKNPTAFYLCASSIAGMGNEKLFFGSGTQLSVL.

The sample holds one count of this clone. The genes are TRBV2 and TRBJ2-1; D remains unclear. This CDR3 region has 13 residues. Germline V gene lookup returns CDR1 SNHLY and CDR2 FYNNEI. With 4 bases removed from V and 0 bases from J, the gap between germline ends came to 4 bases. Written as DNA, the CDR3 is TGTGCCAGCAGTGGGACCTCCTACAATGAGCAGTTCTTC. This codes for CASSGTSYNEQFF.

A few counts support this clone. The same CDR3 can be traced to other DNA sequences in this sample. The chain uses TRBV18 and TRBJ1-1; D might be TRBD1 (5 bases). Germline assignment: CDR1 KGHSH and CDR2 LQKENI. Trimming pared 4 bases from V and 1 base from J, leaving 7 bases between. This CDR3 contains 13 residues. CDR3 region: CASSQGQNTEAFF. CDR3 coding DNA: TGTGCCAGCTCACAGGGGCAGAACACTGAAGCTTTCTTT.

The J gene is TRBJ2-3, the V gene TRBV5-1; either TRBD1 or TRBD2 may fit D (5 bases each). The germline V gene has CDR1 SGHRS and CDR2 YFSETQ. Deletions cut 2 bases from V and 5 bases from J, with 12 bases between. This CDR3 has 14 amino acids. CDR3 DNA sequence: TGCGCCAGCAGCTTATCAGGGACGGGAGATACGCAGTATTTT. This gives the protein CASSLSGTGDTQYF.

The count of this clone is one. The rearrangement uses TRBV11-3 and TRBJ2-1; D perhaps matches TRBD2 (5 bases). V dropped 4 bases and J dropped 10 bases, with 17 bases sitting between them. The CDR3 covers 14 residues. From germline, CDR1 is SGHNT and CDR2 YENEEA. CDR3 residues: CASSSVRAAGEQFF. CDR3 nucleotides: TGTGCCAGCAGCTCCGTGCGGGCAGCCGGAGAGCAGTTCTTC.

This chain joins TRBV11-2 and TRBJ2-1; a weak D match, TRBD1 (5 bases). Per germline, CDR1 SGHAT and CDR2 FQNNGV. With 0 bases removed from V and 1 base from J, the gap between germline ends came to 10 bases. The CDR3 sequence is 16 residues long. CDR3: CASSLEQARSYNEQFF. The CDR3 bases are TGTGCCAGCAGCTTAGAACAGGCAAGATCCTACAATGAGCAGTTCTTC.

V is TRBV28 and J is TRBJ2-1; no clear D gene. Looked up from germline, CDR1 is MDHEN and CDR2 is SYDVKM. Trimming shortened V by 2 bases and J by 1 base, and 21 bases separated the two germline ends. This CDR3 contains 19 residues. The CDR3 loop reads CASSLPRFASDLSYNEQFF. CDR3 nucleotide sequence: TGTGCCAGCAGTTTACCCCGATTCGCATCAGACCTTTCCTACAATGAGCAGTTCTTC.

The chain recombines TRBV11-3 with TRBJ1-3, with a tentative D call TRBD1 (6 bases). The CDR3 runs to 17 residues. V was clipped by 5 bases and J by 4 bases, with 21 bases between them. Germline V lookup: CDR1 SGHNT, CDR2 YENEEA. The CDR3 DNA sequence: TGTGCCAGCAGCCCCTGGGCGCGGGGGGCGCAAGGAAACACCATATATTTT. Its translation: CASSPWARGAQGNTIYF.

This clone was seen more than once but under ten times. The CDR3 here is CASSPTPLREGYGYTF. In nucleotides, the CDR3 is TGTGCCAGCAGCCCGACGCCGCTCAGGGAAGGATATGGCTACACCTTC. V is TRBV7-6 and J is TRBJ1-2; perhaps TRBD1 as D (5 bases). This CDR3 spans 16 amino acids. The germline V gene encodes CDR1 SGHVS and CDR2 FNYEAQ. Trimming cost V 5 bases and J 5 bases, with 21 bases left between them.

This chain connects TRBV2 to TRBJ2-7; D gene uncertain. With 0 bases removed from V and 1 base from J, the gap between germline ends came to 10 bases. CDR3 length: 15 amino acids. Germline lookup yields CDR1 SNHLY and CDR2 FYNNEI. Written as DNA, the CDR3 is TGTGCCAGCAGTGAAGCAGCACAGACATCCTACGAGCAGTACTTC. Translating gives CASSEAAQTSYEQYF.

This clone occurred once. The CDR3 DNA sequence: TGTGCCAGCTCGGCGGGGAAAACCGGGGAGCTGTTTTTT. It specifies CASSAGKTGELFF. The chain links TRBV18 to TRBJ2-2; TRBD2 is a possible D gene (6 bases). Deletions cut 6 bases from V and 5 bases from J, with 10 bases between. Germline CDR1 KGHSH, CDR2 LQKENI. The CDR3 extends over 13 amino acids.